Here is one T cell receptor beta chain with its context. The data are from a study of blood T cell repertoires in COVID-19. Study background: COVID-19 samples collected from the United States, Italy and Spain covered acute and convalescent phases.

CDR1 LNHDA and CDR2 SQIVND come from the germline V gene (reference sequence). This CDR3 region has 17 residues. After removal of 5 bases from V and 4 bases from J, the junction contained 13 bases not matched to a gene. As handled by the study authors: Reference gene primer amplification yielded estimated nucleated cell counts. The data were produced by immunoSEQ multiplex PCR, yet TCRdb's version contains in-frame clones alone and is incomplete. D and trimming were read from the DNA, whereas the V and J calls and clone size are those reported in that table. The table includes approximately 150,000 clones, roughly 90% detected once. Individuals aged about 18 to 89 years were recruited from fewer than 30 US areas.

Sequenced sample: PBMCs or T cells enriched from blood (not recorded which). The chain joins TRBV19 to TRBJ2-7; 11 bases match TRBD1. The sequence was obtained from a woman in her forties who had been exposed to COVID-19. Here the CDR3 reads CASSSHRDRGTYYEQYF. The CDR3 DNA follows: TGTGCCAGTAGTTCCCACCGGGACAGGGGGACGTATTACGAGCAGTACTTC.